A single T cell receptor beta chain is shown here with its context. The germline V gene has CDR1 MDHEN and CDR2 SYDVKM. Trimming at V came to 6 bases and at J to 3 bases, leaving 2 bases not matched to a gene. The CDR3 runs to 15 residues. The data belong to a study of blood T cell repertoires in COVID-19. The wider study: Acute-phase and convalescent COVID-19 samples originated in the United States, Italy and Spain. Sources were T cells, B-cell-depleted T cells, or PBMCs; the material itself was cDNA or gDNA.

The data were produced by immunoSEQ multiplex PCR, yet TCRdb's version contains in-frame clones alone and is incomplete. The table includes 220,000 or so clones, around 90% detected once. Individuals aged roughly 18 to 95 years were recruited from about two dozen US areas. Assignment of participants to cohorts was predicated upon participant-reported clinical history. The source is a woman aged 50 to 60 with acute COVID-19. The chain employs TRBV28 and TRBJ2-3; 14 bases are shared with TRBD2. Sequences were obtained from PBMCs or T cells enriched from blood (not recorded which). The CDR3 DNA sequence: TGTGCCAGCAGAAGACTAGCGGGAGGGACAGATACGCAGTATTTT. Protein product: CASRRLAGGTDTQYF. The variable domain in full, completed from reference TRBV28 and TRBJ2-3, reads DVKVTQSSRYLVKRTGEKVFLECVQDMDHENMFWYRQDPGLGLRLIYFSYDVKMKEKGDIPEGYSVSREKKERFSLILESASTNQTSMYLCASRRLAGGTDTQYFGPGTRLTVL.